The rows below give T cell receptor beta chains drawn from one sample of a study of cytomegalovirus exposure and HLA in healthy donors. Sequencing was performed with immunoSEQ multiplex PCR; in TCRdb, only in-frame clones are kept and a portion is missing. This sample has approximately 160,000 clones; roughly four fifths occur once, and the top ten carry about 3.8%. The sequenced material came from PBMCs. These receptors came from a man aged 50-59 years in good health and CMV-seropositive. The CDR3 runs from the conserved cysteine through the conserved F or W. Each record gives: D gene, J gene, clone size, V gene, CDR3 protein, CDR3 DNA. D genes are given only for firm matches. Clone size is shown for a subset of rows, as once, few, many or a class of expanded clone.

D: TRBD1; J: TRBJ2-2; size: NA; V: TRBV18; CDR3: CASSPPGQGNTGELFF; DNA: TGTGCCAGCTCACCACCGGGACAGGGGAACACCGGGGAGCTGTTTTTT
D: TRBD1; J: TRBJ1-6; size: NA; V: TRBV7-8; CDR3: CASSLERVYRDRDNSPLHF; DNA: TGTGCCAGCAGCTTAGAAAGAGTTTACCGGGACAGGGATAATTCACCCCTCCACTTT
D: TRBD2; J: TRBJ2-7; size: NA; V: TRBV6-5; CDR3: CASGTSETYEQYF; DNA: TGTGCCAGCGGGACTAGCGAGACCTACGAGCAGTACTTC
D: TRBD1; J: TRBJ2-7; size: NA; V: TRBV7-9; CDR3: CASSPRQGAREQYF; DNA: TGTGCCAGCAGCCCCCGACAGGGGGCGCGAGAGCAGTACTTC
D: NA; J: TRBJ2-3; size: once; V: TRBV7-2; CDR3: CASSLLDTQYF; DNA: TGTGCCAGCAGCTTACTAGATACGCAGTATTTT
D: NA; J: TRBJ1-5; size: few; V: TRBV5-8; CDR3: CASSFGNQPQHF; DNA: TGTGCCAGCAGCTTCGGCAATCAGCCCCAGCATTTT
D: NA; J: TRBJ1-1; size: NA; V: TRBV6-5; CDR3: CASSYIDRNTEAFF; DNA: TGTGCCAGCAGTTACATCGACAGGAACACTGAAGCTTTCTTT
D: NA; J: TRBJ2-5; size: once; V: TRBV28; CDR3: CASSLGRVETQYF; DNA: TGTGCCAGCAGTTTAGGCAGGGTAGAGACCCAGTACTTC
D: TRBD1; J: TRBJ2-3; size: NA; V: TRBV4-2; CDR3: CASSQDWGTGGADTQYF; DNA: TGTGCCAGCAGCCAAGATTGGGGGACAGGGGGTGCAGATACGCAGTATTTT
D: TRBD1; J: TRBJ2-6; size: NA; V: TRBV30; CDR3: CAWDRDRGPRSGANVLTF; DNA: TGTGCCTGGGACCGGGACAGGGGACCCCGCTCTGGGGCCAACGTCCTGACTTTC
D: NA; J: TRBJ1-1; size: NA; V: TRBV5-1; CDR3: CASSQTAVGEAFF; DNA: TGCGCCAGCAGCCAGACTGCTGTGGGTGAAGCTTTCTTT
D: NA; J: TRBJ1-5; size: NA; V: TRBV4-1; CDR3: CASSQGYGLLESNQPQHF; DNA: TGCGCCAGCAGCCAAGGGTATGGGCTTCTGGAAAGCAATCAGCCCCAGCATTTT
D: TRBD1; J: TRBJ1-2; size: NA; V: TRBV7-2; CDR3: CASSSYSTGRIGYTF; DNA: TGTGCCAGCAGCTCGTACTCGACAGGGAGGATTGGCTACACCTTC
D: TRBD1; J: TRBJ1-5; size: NA; V: TRBV19; CDR3: CASMEGARGNQPQHF; DNA: TGTGCCAGTATGGAGGGGGCGCGAGGCAATCAGCCCCAGCATTTT
D: NA; J: TRBJ2-2; size: NA; V: TRBV2; CDR3: CASRPGVPTGELFF; DNA: TGTGCCAGCAGGCCAGGGGTCCCCACCGGGGAGCTGTTTTTT
D: NA; J: TRBJ2-1; size: NA; V: TRBV29-1; CDR3: CSVEMTSYNEQFF; DNA: TGCAGCGTTGAGATGACTAGCTACAATGAGCAGTTCTTC
D: NA; J: TRBJ1-1; size: few; V: TRBV20-1; CDR3: CSAAQKRAFF; DNA: TGCAGTGCGGCACAAAAACGAGCTTTCTTT
D: NA; J: TRBJ2-3; size: NA; V: TRBV4-3; CDR3: CASSLSGDTQYF; DNA: TGCGCCAGCAGCCTGAGCGGGGATACGCAGTATTTT
D: TRBD1; J: TRBJ2-5; size: NA; V: TRBV19; CDR3: CASSITGGGGSQETQYF; DNA: TGTGCCAGTAGTATCACAGGGGGCGGAGGTTCGCAAGAGACCCAGTACTTC
D: TRBD1; J: TRBJ2-7; size: NA; V: TRBV5-1; CDR3: CASSPTGVYEQYF; DNA: TGCGCCAGCAGTCCCACAGGGGTGTACGAGCAGTACTTC
D: NA; J: TRBJ1-1; size: few; V: TRBV6-5; CDR3: CASSTRNTEAFF; DNA: TGTGCCAGCAGTACAAGGAACACTGAAGCTTTCTTT
D: NA; J: TRBJ1-5; size: once; V: TRBV28; CDR3: CASSPTIIVGRVNQPQHF; DNA: TGTGCCAGCAGTCCAACGATTATCGTCGGGCGGGTTAATCAGCCCCAGCATTTT
D: TRBD1; J: TRBJ1-2; size: NA; V: TRBV28; CDR3: CASSLGQNYGYTF; DNA: TGTGCCAGCAGTTTGGGACAGAACTATGGCTACACCTTC
D: NA; J: TRBJ1-4; size: NA; V: TRBV4-1; CDR3: CASSQERTSTNEKLFF; DNA: TGCGCCAGCAGCCAAGAACGGACTTCAACTAATGAAAAACTGTTTTTT
D: NA; J: TRBJ1-3; size: NA; V: TRBV5-4; CDR3: CASSFGGGYAGNTIYF; DNA: TGTGCCAGCAGCTTTGGGGGAGGTTATGCGGGAAACACCATATATTTT
D: NA; J: TRBJ1-5; size: NA; V: TRBV28; CDR3: CASSLSFRVQPQHF; DNA: TGTGCCAGCAGTTTAAGTTTCAGGGTTCAGCCCCAGCATTTT
D: TRBD1; J: TRBJ2-5; size: once; V: TRBV6-1; CDR3: CASSEGTGGLETQYF; DNA: TGTGCCAGCAGTGAAGGGACAGGGGGGTTAGAGACCCAGTACTTC
D: NA; J: TRBJ1-4; size: NA; V: TRBV30; CDR3: CAGTDLGEKLFF; DNA: TGTGCCGGAACGGACTTGGGTGAAAAACTGTTTTTT
D: TRBD1; J: TRBJ1-2; size: NA; V: TRBV27; CDR3: CASSLTGGPYGYTF; DNA: TGTGCCAGCAGTTTGACAGGGGGCCCCTATGGCTACACCTTC
D: NA; J: TRBJ1-4; size: NA; V: TRBV9; CDR3: CASSQGNMGKLFF; DNA: TGTGCCAGCAGCCAGGGAAATATGGGAAAACTGTTTTTT
D: TRBD2; J: TRBJ2-1; size: NA; V: TRBV19; CDR3: CASKTSGSSYNEQFF; DNA: TGTGCCAGTAAAACTAGCGGCAGCTCCTACAATGAGCAGTTCTTC
D: NA; J: TRBJ2-5; size: once; V: TRBV30; CDR3: CAWSLIRGETQYF; DNA: TGTGCCTGGAGTCTTATTAGGGGGGAGACCCAGTACTTC
D: NA; J: TRBJ2-7; size: NA; V: TRBV29-1; CDR3: CSAGQSPYEQYF; DNA: TGCAGCGCAGGACAGTCTCCCTACGAGCAGTACTTC
D: NA; J: TRBJ2-3; size: NA; V: TRBV5-4; CDR3: CASSPIRGTDTQYF; DNA: TGTGCCAGCAGCCCCATCCGGGGGACAGATACGCAGTATTTT
D: NA; J: TRBJ1-4; size: few; V: TRBV9; CDR3: CASSVTGNEKLFF; DNA: TGTGCCAGCAGCGTCACAGGAAATGAAAAACTGTTTTTT
D: TRBD1; J: TRBJ1-1; size: once; V: TRBV5-1; CDR3: CASTRQGMNTEAFF; DNA: TGCGCCAGCACAAGACAGGGAATGAACACTGAAGCTTTCTTT
D: NA; J: TRBJ1-4; size: NA; V: TRBV19; CDR3: CASSTRSRNNEKLFF; DNA: TGTGCCAGTAGTACCCGGAGTAGGAATAATGAAAAACTGTTTTTT
D: NA; J: TRBJ2-1; size: NA; V: TRBV14; CDR3: CASSQASSSYNEQFF; DNA: TGTGCCAGCAGCCAAGCCTCTAGCTCCTACAATGAGCAGTTCTTC
D: NA; J: TRBJ1-1; size: NA; V: TRBV28; CDR3: CASSFGPGGAFF; DNA: NA
D: NA; J: TRBJ2-7; size: NA; V: TRBV28; CDR3: CASRASYEQYF; DNA: TGTGCCAGCAGGGCTTCCTACGAGCAGTACTTC
D: TRBD1; J: TRBJ2-4; size: NA; V: TRBV5-1; CDR3: CASSLSGPGQGDIQYF; DNA: TGCGCCAGCAGCTTGAGTGGTCCGGGACAGGGTGACATTCAGTACTTC
D: NA; J: TRBJ1-6; size: NA; V: TRBV30; CDR3: CAWKAGGRSPLHF; DNA: TGTGCCTGGAAGGCGGGGGGACGTTCACCCCTCCACTTT
D: NA; J: TRBJ1-4; size: few; V: TRBV15; CDR3: CATSRDKRPDATNEKLFF; DNA: TGTGCCACCAGCAGAGATAAGCGGCCAGACGCAACTAATGAAAAACTGTTTTTT
D: NA; J: TRBJ2-2; size: NA; V: TRBV15; CDR3: CATSGDRLNTGELFF; DNA: TGTGCCACCAGCGGCGACAGGCTGAACACCGGGGAGCTGTTTTTT
D: NA; J: TRBJ2-1; size: NA; V: TRBV20-1; CDR3: CSAPPGGPQFF; DNA: TGCAGTGCTCCTCCCGGGGGGCCGCAGTTCTTC
D: TRBD2; J: TRBJ2-7; size: NA; V: TRBV4-2; CDR3: CASSQDKLAGQSEQYF; DNA: TGTGCCAGCAGCCAAGATAAACTAGCGGGGCAGAGCGAGCAGTACTTC